These T cell receptor beta chains were read from a single sample in a study of cytomegalovirus exposure and HLA in healthy donors. TCRdb keeps only in-frame clones here, not all; method: immunoSEQ multiplex PCR. Among about 83,000 clones listed, 78% were seen once. Material: PBMCs. The receptors were gathered from a man younger than 35 in good health and CMV-seropositive. The CDR3 runs from the conserved cysteine through the conserved F or W. The D gene is left open where the match is weak. Clone size appears in some rows only: once, few, many, or a class for an expanded clone.

TRBJ1-5 | TRBV28 | . | . | CASSYRSNQPQHF | TGTGCCAGCAGTTACAGGTCAAATCAGCCCCAGCATTTT
TRBJ2-1 | TRBV6-5 | . | once | CASCRTVGDNEQFF | TGTGCCAGTTGCCGGACGGTAGGGGACAATGAGCAGTTCTTC
TRBJ1-1 | TRBV5-4 | . | . | CASSLGGDGPNTEAFF | TGTGCCAGCAGCTTGGGGGGGGACGGGCCGAACACTGAAGCTTTCTTT
TRBJ1-5 | TRBV27 | . | . | CASSLNRNQPQHF | TGTGCCAGCAGTTTAAACAGAAATCAGCCCCAGCATTTT
TRBJ2-7 | TRBV6-5 | TRBD1 | once | CASSGPGTGSYEQYF | TGTGCCAGCAGTGGACCGGGGACAGGAAGCTACGAGCAGTACTTC
TRBJ2-6 | TRBV5-1 | . | . | CASYTGSGANVLTF | TGCGCCAGCTATACAGGTTCAGGGGCCAACGTCCTGACTTTC
TRBJ2-7 | TRBV4-1 | TRBD2 | . | CASSLLLGLAGGSPYF | TGCGCCAGCAGCCTCCTCCTTGGTCTAGCGGGAGGGAGTCCGTACTTC
TRBJ2-1 | TRBV6-5 | TRBD1 | . | CASRQGPEQFF | TGTGCCAGCAGACAGGGGCCTGAGCAGTTCTTC
TRBJ2-3 | TRBV5-1 | TRBD2 | . | CASSSSAGGPPPYF | TGCGCCAGCAGCTCTTCAGCGGGAGGGCCTCCCCCGTATTTT
TRBJ1-4 | TRBV28 | . | . | CASSLQGIATNEKLFF | TGTGCCAGCAGCCTCCAGGGAATCGCAACTAATGAAAAACTGTTTTTT
TRBJ2-1 | TRBV4-1 | TRBD2 | once | CASSQVAGGGSYNEQFF | TGCGCCAGCAGCCAAGTAGCGGGAGGGGGCTCCTACAATGAGCAGTTCTTC
TRBJ2-3 | TRBV29-1 | TRBD2 | . | CSGGGKLTDTQYF | TGCAGCGGGGGGGGAAAACTCACAGATACGCAGTATTTT
TRBJ2-1 | TRBV2 | TRBD2 | few | CASSDPGLAGDNEQFF | TGTGCCAGCAGTGACCCAGGACTAGCGGGAGACAATGAGCAGTTCTTC
TRBJ2-7 | TRBV2 | TRBD1 | . | CASSEAGTGPTFYYEQYF | TGTGCCAGCAGTGAAGCGGGGACAGGCCCTACATTCTACTACGAGCAGTACTTC
TRBJ2-7 | TRBV28 | . | . | CASSPRLATYEQYF | TGTGCCAGCAGCCCCCGGCTAGCTACCTACGAGCAGTACTTC
TRBJ1-2 | TRBV5-1 | . | . | CASSRRPNESYTF | TGCGCCAGCAGCAGGAGACCGAATGAGAGCTACACCTTC
TRBJ2-5 | TRBV28 | . | . | CASSLFTGIETQYF | TGTGCCAGCAGTTTATTTACCGGGATCGAGACCCAGTACTTC
TRBJ2-7 | TRBV28 | TRBD1 | . | CASSPMGQGYEQYF | TGTGCCAGCAGCCCCATGGGACAGGGGTACGAGCAGTACTTC
TRBJ1-4 | TRBV2 | . | few | CASSERRTTNEKLFF | TGTGCCAGCAGTGAAAGGAGGACTACTAATGAAAAACTGTTTTTT
TRBJ2-7 | TRBV5-4 | . | . | CASSPPSSDEQYF | TGTGCCAGCAGCCCGCCTAGCAGTGACGAGCAGTACTTC
TRBJ2-4 | TRBV6-5 | TRBD2 | . | CASATGGRDIQYF | TGTGCCAGCGCCACCGGCGGGAGAGACATTCAGTACTTC
TRBJ1-2 | TRBV14 | . | . | CASSQQGFDYGYTF | TGTGCCAGCAGCCAACAGGGGTTCGACTATGGCTACACCTTC
TRBJ2-3 | TRBV6-4 | . | . | CASRPRAANTDTQYF | TGTGCCAGCAGGCCCAGGGCGGCCAACACAGATACGCAGTATTTT
TRBJ2-3 | TRBV7-8 | TRBD1 | . | CASSLGGQGFIDTQYF | TGTGCCAGCAGCTTAGGCGGACAGGGGTTTATAGATACGCAGTATTTT
TRBJ1-1 | TRBV5-4 | . | . | CASRQDTGEAFF | TGTGCCAGCAGACAAGATACGGGTGAAGCTTTCTTT
TRBJ1-2 | TRBV14 | . | . | CASSQQGRTYGYTF | TGTGCCAGCAGCCAACAGGGGAGAACCTATGGCTACACCTTC
TRBJ1-2 | TRBV6-5 | . | once | CASSYSKVGGYTF | TGTGCCAGCAGTTACTCGAAGGTCGGGGGCTACACCTTC
TRBJ2-2 | TRBV5-1 | . | . | CASSLLTGELFF | TGCGCCAGCAGCTTACTCACCGGGGAGCTGTTTTTT
TRBJ1-5 | TRBV5-6 | . | . | CASSSATDIKTYSNQPQHF | TGTGCCAGCAGCTCAGCTACGGACATAAAAACCTATAGCAATCAGCCCCAGCATTTT
TRBJ2-5 | TRBV2 | TRBD2 | once | CASSYLSGIETQYF | TGTGCCAGCAGTTACCTTAGCGGGATAGAGACCCAGTACTTC
TRBJ1-1 | TRBV28 | TRBD1 | . | CASSLTRGTLYTEAFF | TGTGCCAGCAGTCTAACCAGGGGGACCCTTTACACTGAAGCTTTCTTT
TRBJ2-7 | TRBV7-8 | TRBD1 | . | CASSPRQGSYEQYF | TGTGCCAGCAGCCCCCGACAGGGTTCCTACGAGCAGTACTTC
TRBJ2-6 | TRBV5-1 | . | . | CASSAGAGANVLTF | TGCGCCAGCAGCGCCGGAGCTGGGGCCAACGTCCTGACTTTC
TRBJ2-7 | TRBV10-1 | TRBD2 | once | CASTPGLAGEIPLFYEQYF | TGCGCCAGCACCCCAGGACTAGCGGGAGAGATTCCCCTCTTCTACGAGCAGTACTTC
TRBJ2-3 | TRBV5-1 | TRBD1 | . | CASSLDRGRFGTDTQYF | TGCGCCAGCAGCCTCGACAGGGGACGGTTTGGCACAGATACGCAGTATTTT
TRBJ2-7 | TRBV7-8 | . | . | CASSTRTEGEQYF | TGTGCCAGCAGCACCCGGACAGAAGGGGAGCAGTACTTC
TRBJ2-1 | TRBV28 | . | . | CASSHQRNSYNEQFF | TGTGCCAGCAGCCATCAGCGTAACTCCTACAATGAGCAGTTCTTC
TRBJ1-2 | TRBV4-2 | . | once | CASSQDINSYGYTF | TGTGCCAGCAGCCAAGATATTAACAGCTATGGCTACACCTTC
TRBJ1-1 | TRBV30 | . | . | CAWTSILDSNTEAFF | TGTGCCTGGACCTCAATATTGGACTCGAACACTGAAGCTTTCTTT
TRBJ2-3 | TRBV5-1 | TRBD2 | . | CASTQLAGALDTQYF | TGCGCCAGCACCCAACTAGCGGGCGCCTTAGATACGCAGTATTTT
TRBJ1-5 | TRBV7-9 | . | . | CASSLGGGNQPQHF | TGTGCCAGCAGCTTAGGTGGGGGGAATCAGCCCCAGCATTTT
TRBJ2-7 | TRBV6-1 | TRBD2 | . | CASKALAGYEQYF | TGTGCCAGCAAGGCACTAGCGGGCTACGAGCAGTACTTC
TRBJ1-1 | TRBV9 | . | . | CASSATGLNTEAFF | TGTGCCAGCAGCGCAACAGGATTGAACACTGAAGCTTTCTTT
TRBJ1-3 | TRBV5-1 | . | . | CASSAGGPGNTIYF | TGCGCCAGCAGCGCGGGGGGCCCTGGAAACACCATATATTTT
TRBJ2-7 | TRBV28 | . | . | CASRLITGSNYEQYF | TGTGCCAGCAGGTTAATCACAGGGTCAAACTACGAGCAGTACTTC
TRBJ1-2 | TRBV6-5 | . | . | CASSPLGRGTHGYTF | TGTGCCAGCAGTCCCCTCGGCAGGGGAACCCATGGCTACACCTTC
TRBJ2-1 | TRBV10-3 | . | few | CASTSQGGVDEQFF | TGTGCCTCAACCAGCCAGGGAGGCGTCGATGAGCAGTTCTTC
TRBJ2-1 | TRBV5-1 | TRBD1 | . | CASSSPTGFIEQFF | TGCGCCAGCAGCTCACCGACAGGGTTCATTGAGCAGTTCTTC
TRBJ1-2 | TRBV4-2 | . | . | CASSQDEVRGIHGYTF | TGTGCCAGCAGCCAAGATGAGGTGAGAGGGATCCATGGCTACACCTTC
TRBJ2-1 | TRBV6-5 | TRBD2 | few | CASSYGRDNEQFF | TGTGCCAGCAGTTACGGGAGGGATAATGAGCAGTTCTTC
TRBJ2-5 | TRBV2 | . | . | CASSRGRETQYF | TGTGCCAGCAGTCGAGGAAGAGAGACCCAGTACTTC
TRBJ2-7 | TRBV5-4 | . | . | CASSYPGNPSYEQYF | TGTGCCAGCAGCTACCCAGGGAACCCCTCCTACGAGCAGTACTTC
TRBJ1-5 | TRBV19 | . | . | CASSIERGQPQHF | TGTGCCAGTAGTATAGAGCGGGGCCAGCCCCAGCATTTT
TRBJ2-2 | TRBV7-7 | . | . | CASSQPGGELFF | TGTGCTAGCAGCCAGCCAGGCGGGGAGCTGTTTTTT